The clone carrying this T cell receptor (beta chain) appeared many times. The antigen remains undetermined. The data were taken from a study of molecular identifiers for immune sequencing clone quantification. General study results and limits: Spiked Jurkat TCR RNA equal to one cell could reportedly be picked out among one million naive cells.

TCRdb reprocessed the PCR reads via MiXCR and lists one record per CDR3 protein. The data contain around 300,000 distinct CDR3 sequences, 24% of them singletons. The clonotype comes from a human donor in good health. Some libraries in this study had Jurkat cell RNA spiked in. Sequencing was done on a sample of naive CD8+ T cells from blood, with Jurkat cell RNA spiked in. Subset described: FACS-sorted CD8+CD4-CCR7+CD45RA+ naive T cells.

CDR3 in amino acids: CASSLTGREQFF. The CDR3 DNA reads TGTGCCAGCAGCTTGACTGGCCGGGAGCAGTTCTTC. The chain couples TRBV5-5 to TRBJ2-1, with D uncertain. The CDR3 runs 12 residues. Trimming removed 1 base from V and 10 bases from J, with 9 bases in between. Germline V lookup: CDR1 SGHKS, CDR2 YYEKEE (reference sequence).